The 6 T cell receptor beta chains below all came from one sample that was sequenced in a study of read filtering for tumor transcriptome and immune sequencing (dated by TCRdb to between 2020 and 2021). Sequencer: Illumina HiSeq 4000. The Immunoverse kit was used to build TCR libraries from 400 ng RNA, with molecular barcoded adaptors covering alpha/delta and beta/gamma chains. The public reads were run again by TCRdb, first through fastp at Q25 and then through MiXCR, and only productive beta chains were kept. Entries that share a CDR3 protein sequence are merged under the most common genes and DNA. The sample table records about 14,000 distinct CDR3 sequences; about 20% of these occur just once. The biggest ten clones account for around 80% of the sample. The sequenced sample was a population of CD138-negative cells sorted from bone marrow. Read against the paper, the sample's cell subset or site label means: bone marrow mononuclear cells depleted of CD138+ plasma/myeloma cells by negative magnetic selection. These receptors were collected from a donor at least 40 years old with multiple myeloma.

This clonotype showed up many times. J is TRBJ2-2 and V is TRBV7-2; D call uncertain. The V gene's germline CDR1 is SGHTA and CDR2 FQGNSA. The germline V and J ends were trimmed by 8 bases and 3 bases, with 7 bases remaining between them. The CDR3 consists of 12 residues. CDR3 DNA sequence: TGTGCCAGCGGGTTCTACACCGGGGAGCTGTTTTTT. Its translation: CASGFYTGELFF.

This chain joins TRBV12-3 or TRBV12-4 and TRBJ2-5; 8 positions match TRBD1. V was pared by 4 bases and J by 6 bases, with 7 bases of the junction left unmatched. The CDR3 consists of 14 residues. The CDR3 reads CASSSQGAGQTQYF. DNA of the CDR3: TGTGCCAGCAGTTCCCAGGGGGCCGGTCAGACCCAGTACTTC.

This clonotype was picked up a small number of times. At one boundary the junction diverges from the germline segment, which might be a read error. J is TRBJ2-2 and V is TRBV7-7; possible D gene TRBD2, 5 bases. Germline values: CDR1 SSHAT, CDR2 FNYEAQ (reference sequence). The CDR3 has 14 residues. CDR3 DNA sequence: TGTGCTAGCAGCTTGGATCGAGGGACCGGGGAGCTGTTTTTT. Protein: CASSLDRGTGELFF.

The sample holds many counts of this clonotype. The rearrangement joins TRBV2 to TRBJ1-1; TRBD1 matches at 8 bases. The germline gives CDR1 SNHLY, CDR2 FYNNEI. J gave up 2 bases and V 6 bases, and 2 bases lay outside the gene matches. The CDR3 extends over 13 amino acids. Here the CDR3 reads CASRTGVNTEAFF. CDR3 sequence (DNA): TGTGCCAGCAGGACAGGGGTAAACACTGAAGCTTTCTTT.

V and J are TRBV5-1 and TRBJ2-7; 7 bases align to TRBD1. Germline assignment: CDR1 SGHRS and CDR2 YFSETQ. V dropped 1 base and J dropped 1; count of bases not matched to a gene: 2. The CDR3 runs 14 residues. CDR3 region: CASSLTQGSYEQYF. In nucleotides, the CDR3 is TGCGCCAGCAGCTTGACACAGGGGTCCTACGAGCAGTACTTC.

The chain couples TRBV20-1 to TRBJ1-4; D unresolved. V was pared by 6 bases and J by 4 bases, with 18 bases between. The CDR3 has 15 residues. Germline assignment: CDR1 DFQATT and CDR2 SNEGSKA (reference sequence). CDR3 bases: TGCAGTGCGCTACCGCCCGCGTCCTATAATGAAAAACTGTTTTTT. It is translated as CSALPPASYNEKLFF.